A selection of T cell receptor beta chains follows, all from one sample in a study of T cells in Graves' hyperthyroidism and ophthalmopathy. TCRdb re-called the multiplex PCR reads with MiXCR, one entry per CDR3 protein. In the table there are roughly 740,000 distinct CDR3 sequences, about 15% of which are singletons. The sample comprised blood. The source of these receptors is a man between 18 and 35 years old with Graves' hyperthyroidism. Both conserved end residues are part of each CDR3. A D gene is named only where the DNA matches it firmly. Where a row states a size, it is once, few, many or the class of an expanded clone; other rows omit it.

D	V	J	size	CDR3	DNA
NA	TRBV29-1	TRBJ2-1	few	CSVRGTLSYNEQFF	TGCAGCGTTAGGGGGACCCTCTCCTACAATGAGCAGTTCTTC
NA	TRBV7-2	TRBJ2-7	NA	CASSLAIQPRFSYEQYF	TGTGCCAGCAGCTTAGCGATCCAGCCACGATTCTCCTACGAGCAGTACTTC
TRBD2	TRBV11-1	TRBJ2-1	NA	CASSPGLAELNEQFF	TGTGCCAGCAGCCCGGGACTAGCGGAATTGAATGAGCAGTTCTTC
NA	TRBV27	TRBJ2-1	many	CASSLSVGARGRGEQFF	TGTGCCAGCAGTTTATCGGTTGGAGCGAGAGGTCGGGGTGAGCAGTTCTTC
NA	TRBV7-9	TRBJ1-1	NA	CASSFGGREAFF	TGTGCCAGCAGCTTTGGCGGCCGAGAAGCTTTCTTT
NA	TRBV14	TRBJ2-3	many	CASSQVATVKPYF	TGTGCCAGCAGCCAAGTAGCGACAGTCAAGCCGTATTTT
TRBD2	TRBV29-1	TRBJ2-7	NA	CSASTSGIYEQYF	TGCAGCGCCTCGACTAGCGGGATCTACGAGCAGTACTTC
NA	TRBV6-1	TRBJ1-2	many	CASVAGTYGYTF	TGTGCCAGCGTCGCCGGGACCTATGGCTACACCTTC
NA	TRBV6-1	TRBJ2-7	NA	CASSPWGNTPRGYEQYF	TGTGCCAGCAGTCCCTGGGGGAACACCCCAAGGGGCTACGAGCAGTACTTC
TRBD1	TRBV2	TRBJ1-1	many	CARDRDYIEDTEAFF	TGTGCCAGGGACAGGGATTATATTGAGGACACTGAAGCTTTCTTT
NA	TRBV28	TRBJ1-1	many	CASSTLGGLNTEAFF	TGTGCCAGCAGCACCCTGGGGGGGTTGAACACTGAAGCTTTCTTT
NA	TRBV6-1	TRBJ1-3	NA	CASRANSGTNTIYF	TGTGCCAGCAGGGCGAACTCTGGAACCAACACCATATATTTT
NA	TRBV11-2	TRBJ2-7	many	CASSLAVQGYEQYF	TGTGCCAGCAGCTTAGCTGTACAGGGATACGAGCAGTACTTC
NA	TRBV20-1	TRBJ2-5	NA	CSARDMREIETQYF	TGCAGTGCTAGAGATATGCGGGAAATAGAGACCCAGTACTTC
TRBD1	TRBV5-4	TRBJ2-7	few	CASSQTTGAHEQYF	TGTGCCAGCAGCCAAACAACAGGGGCCCACGAGCAGTACTTC
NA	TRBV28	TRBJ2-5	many	CATIAVGQETQYF	TGTGCCACCATAGCAGTCGGGCAAGAGACCCAGTACTTC
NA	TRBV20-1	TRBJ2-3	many	CSARPISAYTDTQYF	TGCAGTGCCAGGCCCATCAGCGCCTACACAGATACGCAGTATTTT
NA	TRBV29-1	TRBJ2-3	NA	CSGRGLVGTDTQYF	TGCAGCGGTAGAGGTCTGGTCGGCACAGATACGCAGTATTTT
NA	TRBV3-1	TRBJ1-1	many	CASSQTEAFF	TGTGCCAGCAGCCAGACTGAAGCTTTCTTT
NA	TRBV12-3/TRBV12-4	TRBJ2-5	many	CASSSPLVQETQYF	TGTGCCAGCAGTTCGCCCCTGGTCCAAGAGACCCAGTACTTC
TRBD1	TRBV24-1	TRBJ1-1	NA	CAVSDRGGGTEAFF	TGTGCCGTCTCAGACAGGGGTGGTGGCACTGAAGCTTTCTTT
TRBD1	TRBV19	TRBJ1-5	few	CASSPGGQAHQPQHF	TGTGCCAGTAGTCCGGGCGGACAGGCGCATCAGCCCCAGCATTTT
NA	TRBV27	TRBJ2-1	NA	CASSQGAGGWREQFF	TGTGCCAGCAGTCAAGGGGCAGGGGGGTGGAGGGAGCAGTTCTTC
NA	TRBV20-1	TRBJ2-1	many	CSANRYNEQFF	TGCAGTGCTAACAGATACAATGAGCAGTTCTTC
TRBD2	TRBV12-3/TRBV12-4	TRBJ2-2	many	CASSFGSGFHTGELFF	TGTGCCAGCAGTTTTGGTAGCGGGTTTCATACCGGGGAGCTGTTTTTT
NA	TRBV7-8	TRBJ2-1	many	CASIRTRRRSYNEQFF	TGTGCCAGCATTAGGACCCGCCGAAGGTCCTACAATGAGCAGTTCTTC
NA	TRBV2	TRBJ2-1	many	CASSDDSNEQFF	TGTGCCAGCAGTGATGACAGCAATGAGCAGTTCTTC
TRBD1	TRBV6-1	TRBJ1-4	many	CASSKVPGGEKLFF	TGTGCCAGCAGTAAAGTCCCAGGGGGTGAAAAACTGTTTTTT
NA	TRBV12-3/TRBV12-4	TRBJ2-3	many	CASRKSGSTDTQYF	TGTGCCAGCAGAAAAAGCGGGAGCACAGATACGCAGTATTTT
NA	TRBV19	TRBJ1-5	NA	CASSWTRVNQPQHF	TGTGCCAGTAGTTGGACTCGCGTTAACCAGCCCCAGCATTTT
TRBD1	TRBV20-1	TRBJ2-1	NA	CSARQGSSYNEQFF	TGCAGTGCTCGACAGGGAAGCTCCTACAATGAGCAGTTCTTC
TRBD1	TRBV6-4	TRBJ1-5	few	CASSTGGEGQPQHF	TGTGCCAGCAGTACAGGGGGCGAGGGTCAGCCCCAGCATTTT
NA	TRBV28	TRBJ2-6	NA	CASSDGRVGANVLTF	TGTGCCAGCAGTGATGGCAGGGTCGGGGCCAACGTCCTGACTTTC
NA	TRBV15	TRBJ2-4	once	CATSKLRGTGNIQYF	TGTGCCACCAGCAAGCTCAGAGGAACAGGGAACATTCAGTACTTC
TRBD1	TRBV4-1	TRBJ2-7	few	CTSSQEGDRGHEQYF	TGCACCAGCAGCCAAGAGGGGGACAGGGGGCACGAGCAGTACTTC
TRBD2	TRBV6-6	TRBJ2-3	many	CASSYSGLATPGTDTQYF	TGTGCCAGCAGTTACTCCGGACTAGCGACCCCGGGCACAGATACGCAGTATTTT
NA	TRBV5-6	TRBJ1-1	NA	CASRMSSSEAFF	TGTGCCAGCAGGATGAGTAGCTCTGAAGCTTTCTTT
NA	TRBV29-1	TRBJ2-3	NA	CSVMELAGTDTQYF	TGCAGCGTGATGGAGCTAGCTGGCACAGATACGCAGTATTTT
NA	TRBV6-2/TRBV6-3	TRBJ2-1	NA	CASMRELHEQFF	TGTGCCAGCATGAGGGAACTCCATGAGCAGTTCTTC
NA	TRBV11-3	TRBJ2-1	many	CASSSVVRGGSYNGQFF	TGTGCCAGCAGCTCGGTGGTCCGTGGCGGGTCCTACAATGGGCAGTTCTTC
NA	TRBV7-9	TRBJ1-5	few	CASSNSGEQPQHF	TGTGCCAGCAGCAACTCAGGGGAACAGCCCCAGCATTTT
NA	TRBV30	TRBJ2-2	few	CAWSVTGRLFF	TGTGCCTGGAGTGTAACTGGTCGGCTGTTTTTT
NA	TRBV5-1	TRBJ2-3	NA	CASSTRDQSTDTQYF	TGCGCCAGCAGCACCAGGGACCAAAGCACAGATACGCAGTATTTT
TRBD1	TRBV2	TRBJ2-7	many	CASSGVGTGAKYEQYF	TGTGCCAGCAGTGGTGTAGGGACAGGGGCAAAATACGAGCAGTACTTC
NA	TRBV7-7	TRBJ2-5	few	CASNRRDGQETQYF	TGTGCTAGCAACCGCAGGGATGGACAAGAGACCCAGTACTTC
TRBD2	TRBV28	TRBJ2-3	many	CASSLMAGGTDTQYF	TGTGCCAGCAGTTTGATGGCGGGAGGCACAGATACGCAGTATTTT
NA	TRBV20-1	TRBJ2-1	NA	CSARDGSITYNEQFF	TGCAGTGCTAGAGATGGGAGCATCACCTACAATGAGCAGTTCTTC
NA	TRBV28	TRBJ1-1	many	CASLQPGEGVNTEAFF	TGTGCCAGCCTTCAACCCGGAGAGGGGGTGAACACTGAAGCTTTCTTT
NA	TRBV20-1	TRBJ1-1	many	CSARQNTEAFF	TGCAGTGCTAGACAGAACACTGAAGCTTTCTTT
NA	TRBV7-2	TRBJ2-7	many	CASSPSSGTVTYEQYF	TGTGCCAGCAGCCCATCTTCTGGGACTGTAACCTACGAGCAGTACTTC
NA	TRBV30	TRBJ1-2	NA	CAWSVPLFPNYGYTF	TGTGCCTGGAGTGTACCACTCTTCCCTAACTATGGCTACACCTTC
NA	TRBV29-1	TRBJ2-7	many	CSVRQTYEQYF	TGCAGCGTTAGGCAGACCTACGAGCAGTACTTC
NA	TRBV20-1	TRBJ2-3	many	CSARDSMGTDTQYF	TGCAGTGCTAGAGATAGTATGGGGACAGATACGCAGTATTTT
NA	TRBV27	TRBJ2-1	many	CASTPRAGYHNEQFF	TGTGCCAGCACCCCCCGGGCAGGGTACCACAATGAGCAGTTCTTC
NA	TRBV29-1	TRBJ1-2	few	CSVEQGNYGYTF	TGCAGCGTTGAACAGGGGAACTATGGCTACACCTTC
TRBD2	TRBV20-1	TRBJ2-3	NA	CSARPGLERGTTDTQYF	TGCAGTGCTAGACCGGGACTAGAAAGGGGGACCACAGATACGCAGTATTTT
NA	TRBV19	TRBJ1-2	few	CASSIGSGNYGYTF	TGTGCCAGTAGTATAGGGTCCGGGAACTATGGCTACACCTTC